This T cell receptor (beta chain) was identified during a study of control samples from healthy donors and cancer patients. The assay was immunoSEQ multiplex PCR, and TCRdb's table has in-frame clones only and misses some. Of some 28,000 clones listed, around three quarters are singletons. The sequence was obtained from a man in his sixties with head and neck cancer. Sequenced material: PBMCs.

This CDR3 is CATSDGGTDLAKNIQYF. The CDR3 bases are TGTGCCACCAGTGACGGTGGGACAGACCTGGCCAAAAACATTCAGTACTTC. The chain combines TRBV24-1 with TRBJ2-4; TRBD1 aligns across 7 bases. This CDR3 region has 17 residues. CDR1 is KGHDR, CDR2 SFDVKD, per germline. After removal of 4 bases from V and 1 base from J, the junction contained 9 bases not matched to a gene.